This T cell receptor (beta chain) was captured by sequencing in a study of cytotoxic CD8 clonotypes in ibrutinib-treated CLL. About this clone itself: Its antigen is unknown.

With sequencing, the targeted depth ranged from 1 in 200,000 to 1 in 1 million T cells. Profiled with immunoSEQ multiplex PCR; TCRdb holds only in-frame clones, not every one. The sample includes about 160,000 clones, roughly four fifths of them seen just once. Looked up from germline, CDR1 is SGHTA and CDR2 is FQGNSA. The V and J ends lost 5 bases and 9 bases, in that order; junction bases with no gene match: 10. The CDR3 is 14 amino acids. General study points: Before falling back toward baseline at progression, clonality had risen at the time of ibrutinib response.

This chain links TRBV7-2 with TRBJ2-1; 7 bases match TRBD1. This receptor was identified in a human donor with chronic lymphocytic leukemia. The starting material was PBMCs, obtained after 12 months of ibrutinib treatment. DNA of the CDR3: TGTGCCAGCAGCCCTGGGACAGTTGGTACTGAGCAGTTCTTC. Protein sequence: CASSPGTVGTEQFF.